A selection of T cell receptor beta chains follows, all from one sample in a study of technical replicates of blood from a few donors. This table comes from immunoSEQ multiplex PCR, and its TCRdb copy is limited to in-frame clones, with some not included. The table lists more than 90,000 clones, approximately 95% of them singletons, with about 0.3% in the top ten. Sequenced: T cells isolated from PBMCs. The receptor source for this set is a human donor in good health. The CDR3 runs from the conserved cysteine through the conserved F or W. Each record gives: clone size, V gene, D gene, CDR3 length, J gene, CDR3 DNA, CDR3 protein. A D gene is named only where the DNA matches it firmly. Rows give clone size only sometimes, using once, few, many, or a class for an expanded clone.

-	TRBV5-8	-	16	TRBJ2-3	TGTGCCAGCAGCTTGGAGACTAACCAGGGCACAGATACGCAGTATTTT	CASSLETNQGTDTQYF
-	TRBV6-5	-	13	TRBJ2-7	TGTGCCAGCAGTTACAGGAGCTCCTACGAGCAGTACTTC	CASSYRSSYEQYF
-	TRBV18	TRBD2	16	TRBJ2-2	TGTGCCAGCTCCCAGACTAGCGGGAGTAACACCGGGGAGCTGTTTTTT	CASSQTSGSNTGELFF
-	TRBV10-3	-	13	TRBJ2-1	TGTGCCATCAGTGAGTCGAGTTTAGGAGATCGGTTCTTC	CAISESSLGDRFF
-	TRBV28	TRBD1	18	TRBJ1-1	TGTGCCAGCAGTTTATACTACCTCGGGACAGGGTCTAGCACTGAAGCTTTCTTT	CASSLYYLGTGSSTEAFF
-	TRBV19	-	13	TRBJ2-7	TGTGCCACCTCAGGACTTCAGGATTACGAGCAGTACTTC	CATSGLQDYEQYF
-	TRBV7-2	-	15	TRBJ2-2	TGTGCCAGCAGCTCACGTGAGACGAACACCGGGGAGCTGTTTTTT	CASSSRETNTGELFF
-	TRBV21-1	-	18	TRBJ2-5	TGTGCCAGCAGCAAAGAGGTAGAGGAGACAGCACCGGGAGAGACCCAGTACTTC	CASSKEVEETAPGETQYF
-	TRBV18	-	15	TRBJ2-4	TGTGCCAGCTCACCGACAGGAGCAGCCAAAAACATTCAGTACTTC	CASSPTGAAKNIQYF
-	TRBV6-5	TRBD1	16	TRBJ1-1	TGTGCCAGCAGTTACCCGGCTTCCGGGACAGGGACTGAAGCTTTCTTT	CASSYPASGTGTEAFF
-	TRBV6-6	-	14	TRBJ1-5	TGTGCCAGCAGTTACACCAGGGTAGGTCAGCCCCAGCATTTT	CASSYTRVGQPQHF
-	TRBV9	TRBD1	18	TRBJ2-2	TGTGCCAGCAGCCACTCTCGAACCGGGACAGGGGACCTCGGGGAGCTGTTTTTT	CASSHSRTGTGDLGELFF
-	TRBV7-9	-	14	TRBJ1-4	TGTGCCAGCAGCTTGGGGGGGGGTATTGAAAAACTGTTTTTT	CASSLGGGIEKLFF
-	TRBV27	TRBD1	14	TRBJ1-2	TGTGCCAGCAGTCCCGGACAGGGTCTTGGGGGCTACACCTTC	CASSPGQGLGGYTF
-	TRBV27	TRBD1	16	TRBJ2-3	TGTGCCAGCAGGTACCTCGGGACAGGGGGCACAGATACGCAGTATTTT	CASRYLGTGGTDTQYF
once	TRBV6-5	-	15	TRBJ1-1	TGTGCCAGCAGTTACTCGAATCGAGGGGGCACTGAAGCTTTCTTT	CASSYSNRGGTEAFF
-	TRBV25-1	TRBD2	16	TRBJ2-1	TGTGCCAGCAGTGAGGGACTAGCGGGAGGGCATCTTGAGCAGTTCTTC	CASSEGLAGGHLEQFF
-	TRBV30	-	13	TRBJ1-2	TGTGCCTGGAGTTCTGGACTGGTCTATGGCTACACCTTC	CAWSSGLVYGYTF
-	TRBV19	TRBD1	16	TRBJ2-5	TGTGCCAGTAGTCCATCGGGACAGAGGCTACAAGAGACCCAGTACTTC	CASSPSGQRLQETQYF
many	TRBV15	TRBD1	15	TRBJ2-3	TGTGCCACCAGCAGAAGGACAGGGGGCACAGATACGCAGTATTTT	CATSRRTGGTDTQYF
-	TRBV6-6	-	12	TRBJ2-7	TGTGCCAGCAGGTCCGACAGATACGAGCAGTACTTC	CASRSDRYEQYF
-	TRBV6-1	TRBD1	13	TRBJ2-7	TGTGCCAGCAGATGGACAGGGAAAAACGAGCAGTACTTC	CASRWTGKNEQYF
-	TRBV28	TRBD2	17	TRBJ2-7	TGTGCCAGCACTGGAGTCGGACTAGCGGGAGTTGGGTACGAGCAGTACTTC	CASTGVGLAGVGYEQYF
-	TRBV7-9	TRBD1	14	TRBJ2-7	TGTGCCAGCAGCTGGTCCGGGACAGGGGGAACTACCCTTTTC	CASSWSGTGGTTLF
-	TRBV29-1	-	10	TRBJ2-1	TGCAGCGTTGAAGACGCGCGGCAGTTCTTC	CSVEDARQFF
-	TRBV9	-	15	TRBJ2-5	TGTGCCAGCAGCGGTGGACTGACGTACCAAGAGACCCAGTACTTC	CASSGGLTYQETQYF
few	TRBV28	-	14	TRBJ1-1	TGTGCCAGCAGTTTTTCGGGGTTGGGCACTGAAGCTTTCTTT	CASSFSGLGTEAFF
-	TRBV6-5	-	12	TRBJ1-1	TGTGCCACCCGGGGTTTGAACACTGAAGCTTTCTTT	CATRGLNTEAFF
-	TRBV2	TRBD1	14	TRBJ1-3	TGTGCCAGCAGGGGGACAGGGCTAGGAAACACCATATATTTT	CASRGTGLGNTIYF
-	TRBV6-5	-	11	TRBJ2-7	TGTGCCAGCAGGAGGGCCTACGAGCAGTACTTC	CASRRAYEQYF
-	TRBV4-3	-	16	TRBJ2-2	TGCGCCAGCAGCCAAGTTGAGATAGCGAACACCGAGGAGCTGTTTTTT	CASSQVEIANTEELFF
-	TRBV7-9	-	15	TRBJ2-5	TGTGCCAGCAGCTTACCCGGAGGGACAGAAGAGACCCAGTACTTC	CASSLPGGTEETQYF
-	TRBV9	-	14	TRBJ1-1	TGTGCCAGCAGCACCCCCGGACAGCCCCAGGAAGCTTTCTTT	CASSTPGQPQEAFF
once	TRBV11-3	TRBD2	16	TRBJ2-7	TGTGCCAGCAGCTTAGAAACTAGCGGGAGAACCTTGGAGCAGTACTTC	CASSLETSGRTLEQYF
-	TRBV27	-	14	TRBJ2-3	TGTGCCAGCAGTTTAATCCAGGGGACAGATACGCAGTATTTT	CASSLIQGTDTQYF
-	TRBV6-5	-	15	TRBJ1-1	TGTGCCAGCAGTTACTCGAGGGCCCTGAACACTGAAGCTTTCTTT	CASSYSRALNTEAFF
-	TRBV5-1	TRBD2	18	TRBJ2-3	TGCGCCAGCAGCTTTAGCGGGAGGCCCGGAGGGGGCACAGATACGCAGTATTTT	CASSFSGRPGGGTDTQYF
-	TRBV7-2	TRBD1	17	TRBJ1-2	TGTGCCAGCAGCTTAACCGGGACAGGGTTCTATAACTATGGCTACACCTTC	CASSLTGTGFYNYGYTF